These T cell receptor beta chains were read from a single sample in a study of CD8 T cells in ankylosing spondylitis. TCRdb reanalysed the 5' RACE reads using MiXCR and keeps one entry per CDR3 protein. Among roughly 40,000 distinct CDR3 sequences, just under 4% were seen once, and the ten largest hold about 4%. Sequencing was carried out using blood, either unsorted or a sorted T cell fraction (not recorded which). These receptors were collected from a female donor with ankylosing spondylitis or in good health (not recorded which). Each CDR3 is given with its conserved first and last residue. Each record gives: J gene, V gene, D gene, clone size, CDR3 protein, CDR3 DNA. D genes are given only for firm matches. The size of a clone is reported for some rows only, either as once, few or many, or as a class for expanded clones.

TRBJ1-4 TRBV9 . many CASSPRGTHRLFF TGTGCCAGCAGCCCAAGAGGGACCCACAGGCTGTTTTTT
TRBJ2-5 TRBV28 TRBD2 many CAIFRGGRGGETQYF TGTGCCATTTTTCGCGGAGGGAGGGGAGGGGAGACCCAGTACTTC
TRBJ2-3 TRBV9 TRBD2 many CASSVGEGRDTQYF TGTGCCAGCAGCGTAGGGGAGGGGCGAGATACGCAGTATTTT
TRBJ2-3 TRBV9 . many CASSVGAEDTQYF TGTGCCAGCAGCGTAGGAGCAGAAGATACGCAGTATTTT
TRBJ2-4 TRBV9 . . CASSSETGAKNIQYF TGTGCCAGCAGCTCCGAGACGGGAGCCAAAAACATTCAGTACTTC
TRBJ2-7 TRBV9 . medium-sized CASSVGPQSYEQYF TGTGCCAGCAGCGTAGGCCCACAGAGCTACGAGCAGTACTTC
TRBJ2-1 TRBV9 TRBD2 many CASSVSGGAGNEQFF TGTGCCAGCAGCGTTAGCGGGGGGGCAGGGAATGAGCAGTTCTTC
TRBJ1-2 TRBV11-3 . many CASRPRVGYTF TGTGCCAGCAGGCCCAGGGTTGGCTACACCTTC
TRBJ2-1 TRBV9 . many CASNRDGYNEQFF TGTGCCAGCAACCGGGACGGATACAATGAGCAGTTCTTC
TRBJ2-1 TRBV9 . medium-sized CASSPGWDEQFF TGTGCCAGCAGTCCGGGCTGGGATGAGCAGTTCTTC
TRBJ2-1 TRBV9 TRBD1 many CASSVGRGQVEQFF TGTGCCAGCAGCGTAGGCAGGGGGCAGGTTGAGCAGTTCTTC
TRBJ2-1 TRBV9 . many CASSVAPQDNEQFF TGTGCCAGCAGCGTAGCTCCTCAGGACAATGAGCAGTTCTTC
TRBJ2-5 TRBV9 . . CASSTQGGETQYF TGTGCCAGCAGCACTCAGGGCGGAGAGACCCAGTACTTC
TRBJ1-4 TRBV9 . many CASSPWDGVEKLFF TGTGCCAGCAGCCCCTGGGACGGGGTTGAAAAACTGTTTTTT